This TCR beta chain is from a study of shared clonotypes between healthy human individuals. The donor population consisted of healthy HIV-negative adults with no recent acute infections or vaccinations. Genomic DNA (from each subset) was split evenly across several immunoSEQ plates. Replicate PCRs for unsorted PBMC used around 270 ng DNA (approximately 30,000 T cell genomes). The authors sequenced unsorted PBMC DNA on ten immunoSEQ deep assay plates. TCRdb keeps only in-frame clones here, not all; method: immunoSEQ multiplex PCR. The sample includes about 470,000 clones, about 76% seen only once; the top ten take about 13%. Trimming removed 2 bases from V and 2 bases from J; junction bases left unmatched: 4. Germline V gene lookup returns CDR1 SGHRS and CDR2 YFSETQ. This CDR3 has 15 residues.

This chain links TRBV5-1 with TRBJ1-5, with 7 nucleotides matching TRBD1. Material for sequencing was PBMCs. The origin of this receptor is a woman aged 40 to 55 in good health. Some clones in this sample may be carry-over from other donors' samples. This chain's CDR3 is CASSLTGEGNQPQHF. Written as DNA, the CDR3 is TGCGCCAGCAGCTTAACAGGGGAGGGCAATCAGCCCCAGCATTTT. The full variable domain, its missing parts supplied by reference TRBV5-1 and TRBJ1-5, is KAGVTQTPRYLIKTRGQQVTLSCSPISGHRSVSWYQQTPGQGLQFLFEYFSETQRNKGNFPGRFSGRQFSNSRSEMNVSTLELGDSALYLCASSLTGEGNQPQHFGDGTRLSIL.